This T cell receptor (beta chain) was observed in a study of PD-1 blockade in classical Hodgkin lymphoma (dated by TCRdb to the early 2020s). Broadly, across the study: Nivolumab dosing was 3 mg/kg intravenously every 2 weeks, continuing until either disease progression or unacceptable toxicity. The study used CyTOF and TCR beta sequencing to define a peripheral blood immune signature of response to PD-1 blockade in classical Hodgkin lymphoma. On the study overall, not on this receptor specifically: Baseline diversity similar to that of newly diagnosed patients was observed in trial patients achieving complete response, whereas significantly lower diversity was observed in partial responders and progressors. Baseline TCR diversity was reported to be lower in newly diagnosed patients than in healthy donors and to be lower still in relapsed/refractory patients. Only a single clinical trial cohort was studied, and what caused the repertoire differences, possibly disease activity or prior therapy, remained undefined. A significant rise by C4D1 was seen in CD4+ but not CD8+ TCR diversity (p=0.0027 vs p=0.16), with the rise being most apparent in complete responders (p=0.02). Diversity was lower in patients who began nivolumab less than 1 year after ASCT, so these patients were left out of later analyses to avoid confounding by immune reconstitution.

Genomic DNA was isolated using the Qiagen DNeasy kit from unsorted PBMCs as well as from negatively selected CD4+ and CD8+ fractions. Amplification of TCR beta CDR3 regions was done by immunoSEQ multiplex PCR with primers that anneal to V and J segments. A synthetic immune receptor repertoire was used to minimize amplification bias, and any residual bias was removed computationally once sequencing was done. In the authors' own workflow: Repertoire diversity was quantified as the Shannon entropy index using custom Python scripts. Unsorted, CD4+ and CD8+ repertoires were analyzed separately, except for combined analyses in which CD4+ and CD8+ sequences were merged in silico. Clonal expansion was defined as at least a 2-fold frequency increase after treatment relative to C1D1, with a pseudocount of 0.5 for undetected baseline clones. Clones with 0 or 1 copy at C1D1 were defined as singleton clones, while clones with 2 or more copies were defined as non-singleton clones. Clones expanded in unsorted samples were annotated as CD4+, CD8+ or unknown by matching protein sequences in sorted samples from the same patient. Wilcoxon tests on paired samples were used to test diversity changes from C1D1 to C4D1. As stored in TCRdb, this immuneACCESS dataset retains in-frame rearrangements with V and J assigned. A fraction of the clones does not appear; measured against another copy, unresolved V genes explain less than half of the discrepancy, and the remainder lacks a known reason. The V and J calls and clone size are taken from that table; D and trimming were inferred from the DNA. For this sample the table gives about 85,000 clones, of which about nine tenths were detected only once. The ten largest account for around 2.7% of the sample.

The germline V gene gives CDR1 as SQVTM and CDR2 as ANQGSEA. Including the terminal cysteine and phenylalanine, the CDR3 comprises 13 residues. The DNA shown is the 39-base CDR3, in frame from base 1. V is cut by 4 bases and J by 0 bases, and the space between the germline ends is 9 bases. According to the study, the label for this sample's time point signals: cycle 4 day 1 (C4D1), after around six weeks of nivolumab. Relapse after autologous stem cell transplantation had occurred in all trial patients, and cohorts A, B and C were distinguished by prior brentuximab vedotin exposure. The trial cohort was composed of 56 patients with relapsed/refractory classical Hodgkin lymphoma, for whom complete response, partial response or progressive disease was recorded as best overall response. In the multi-cohort phase II CheckMate 205 trial, trial patients received single-agent nivolumab. An independent review committee assessed best overall response by applying the 2007 International Working Group response criteria. PBMCs from the trial were collected at three points: immediately before nivolumab initiation (C1D1), and during therapy at cycle 2 day 1 and cycle 4 day 1. After peripheral blood was drawn into 8 mL Vacutainer Cell Preparation Tubes, PBMCs were isolated by centrifugation and then cryopreserved.

Points on this clone: This receptor's antigen is unknown. Base-call qualities are not available, and no considerably larger clone is one nucleotide away.

The sequence is built from TRBV29-1 and TRBJ1-2; the D gene is perhaps TRBD1, on 5 matching bases. The sequence derives from a human donor with classical Hodgkin lymphoma. The specimen was peripheral blood mononuclear cells (PBMCs), collected before the fourth cycle of nivolumab. This receptor carries the CDR3 CSVVGGANYGYTF. The nucleotide sequence reads as follows: TGCAGCGTTGTGGGGGGAGCTAACTATGGCTACACCTTC.